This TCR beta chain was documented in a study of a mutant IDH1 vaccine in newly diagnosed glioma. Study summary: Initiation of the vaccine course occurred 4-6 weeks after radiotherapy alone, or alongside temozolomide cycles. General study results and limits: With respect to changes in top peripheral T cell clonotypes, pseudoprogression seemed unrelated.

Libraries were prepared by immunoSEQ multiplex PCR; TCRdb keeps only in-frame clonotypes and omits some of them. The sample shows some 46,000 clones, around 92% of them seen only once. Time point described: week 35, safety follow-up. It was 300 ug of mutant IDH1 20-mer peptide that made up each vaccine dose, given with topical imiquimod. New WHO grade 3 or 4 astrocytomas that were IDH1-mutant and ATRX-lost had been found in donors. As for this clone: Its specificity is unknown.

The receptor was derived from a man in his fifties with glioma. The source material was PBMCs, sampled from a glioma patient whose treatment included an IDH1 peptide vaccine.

The CDR3 DNA reads as TGCAGCACCCTCAGACAGGGACGAACTGGTGAGCAGTTCTTC. This translates into CSTLRQGRTGEQFF. The chain uses TRBV29-1 and TRBJ2-1; TRBD1 matches 7 bases. CDR3 length: 14 residues. CDR1 SQVTM and CDR2 ANQGSEA come from the germline V gene. The V and J ends lost 8 bases and 9 bases, in that order; junction bases with no gene match: 16.